A single sample is the source of the 4 T cell receptor beta chains below, sequenced in a study of blood T cell repertoires in COVID-19. The method was immunoSEQ multiplex PCR; TCRdb's version includes in-frame clones alone and lacks a portion of them. The sample carries 130,000 to 150,000 clones, around 84% recorded once. The material sequenced was peripheral blood. The receptors come from a man in his sixties with active or convalescent COVID-19.

V and J are TRBV18 and TRBJ2-7; TRBD1 matches 9 bases. The CDR3 contains 15 residues. Germline CDR1 KGHSH, CDR2 LQKENI. Trimming removed 3 bases from V and 6 bases from J; junction bases left unmatched: 9. DNA of the CDR3: TGTGCCAGCTCACCGGGAACAGGGGGCTATTCCGAGCAGTACGTC. Translated, it gives CASSPGTGGYSEQYV.

V usage is TRBV19 and J usage is TRBJ1-2; TRBD1 aligns across 12 bases. Per the germline V gene, CDR1 is LNHDA and CDR2 is SQIVND (reference sequence). The CDR3 loop spans 14 amino acids. With 8 bases clipped from V and 4 bases from J, the junction kept 5 bases outside the gene matches. CDR3 coding DNA: TGTGCCAGTGGGGACAGGGGGCGTTCCTATGGCTACACCTTC. Its translation: CASGDRGRSYGYTF. The variable domain in full, with the rest retrieved from reference TRBV19 and TRBJ1-2, is DGGITQSPKYLFRKEGQNVTLSCEQNLNHDAMYWYRQDPGQGLRLIYYSQIVNDFQKGDIAEGYSVSREKKESFPLTVTSAQKNPTAFYLCASGDRGRSYGYTFGSGTRLTVV.

The chain has TRBV5-1 and TRBJ1-1; the match to TRBD1 covers 11 bases. The J segment lost 10 bases and the V segment lost 3 bases, leaving 5 bases of the junction unmatched. Germline CDR1 is SGHRS and CDR2 is YFSETQ. The CDR3 loop spans 13 amino acids. The CDR3 bases are TGCGCCAGCAGCTCGGACAGGGGGCTTGGAGCTTTCTTT. Protein sequence: CASSSDRGLGAFF.

The chain employs TRBV10-3 and TRBJ2-3, with TRBD1 matching over 7 bases. The CDR3 runs to 14 residues. The germline gives CDR1 ENHRY, CDR2 SYGVKD. Trimming cost V 3 bases and J 6 bases; bases outside gene matches: 6. This CDR3 reads CAISDRDSPDTQYF. The CDR3 DNA is TGTGCCATCAGTGATCGGGACAGCCCCGATACGCAGTATTTT.